The 31 T cell receptor beta chains listed next were all sequenced from one sample in a study of blood T cell repertoires in COVID-19. Assay used: immunoSEQ multiplex PCR; TCRdb lists only in-frame clones, some missing. The data contain some 33,000 clones, over 80% of them seen just once; the ten biggest clones take up 5.4%. Sequencing was carried out using peripheral blood. Receptors originate from a human donor in a cohort sampled during active COVID-19.

This clone was counted a single time. The chain combines TRBV6-6 with TRBJ2-2; the D gene is possibly TRBD2 (6 bases). Germline V gene sequence: CDR1 MNHNY, CDR2 SVGAGI (reference sequence). The CDR3 runs to 15 residues. The V end was cut by 6 bases, the J end by 5 bases, with 16 bases between. The CDR3 spells CASRTGVSRTGELFF. In DNA, the CDR3 is TGTGCCAGCAGGACGGGGGTATCGAGGACCGGGGAGCTGTTTTTT.

The V and J genes are TRBV9 and TRBJ2-1; 10 bases line up with TRBD2. Germline V CDR1 and CDR2: SGDLS, YYNGEE. The CDR3 runs 15 residues. The junction had 6 bases not matched to a gene; V was cut back by 4 bases and J by 5 bases. CDR3 in amino acids: CASSPWTSGHNEQFF. CDR3 bases: TGTGCCAGCAGCCCTTGGACTAGCGGCCACAATGAGCAGTTCTTC. Supplemented by reference TRBV9 and TRBJ2-1, the full variable domain reads DSGVTQTPKHLITATGQRVTLRCSPRSGDLSVYWYQQSLDQGLQFLIQYYNGEERAKGNILERFSAQQFPDLHSELNLSSLELGDSALYFCASSPWTSGHNEQFFGPGTRLTVL.

This chain uses TRBV5-1 with TRBJ2-3; D is perhaps TRBD1 (5 bases). Germline CDR1 is SGHRS and CDR2 is YFSETQ. Trimming pared 2 bases from V and 3 bases from J, leaving 10 bases between. The CDR3 has 14 residues. The CDR3 DNA reads as TGCGCCAGCAGCTTAGCACCAGGGACAGATACGCAGTATTTT. It encodes CASSLAPGTDTQYF.

CDR3 in amino acids: CASSRVAGGAGKLFF. In DNA, the CDR3 is TGTGCCAGCAGCAGGGTGGCAGGGGGCGCGGGAAAACTGTTTTTT. This chain connects TRBV9 to TRBJ1-4; TRBD1 aligns across 8 bases. CDR1 SGDLS and CDR2 YYNGEE come from the germline V gene. The CDR3 runs 15 residues. V lost 4 bases and J lost 10; bases outside the gene matches: 12.

The rearrangement uses TRBV24-1 and TRBJ2-1; 7 nucleotides line up with TRBD2. Per germline, CDR1 KGHDR and CDR2 SFDVKD. The V gene end was trimmed by 6 bases and the J gene end by 5 bases; junction bases not matched to a gene: 6. The CDR3 is 14 residues long. CDR3 loop: CATSPSGLNNEQFF. CDR3 coding DNA: TGTGCCACCAGTCCTAGCGGACTTAACAATGAGCAGTTCTTC.

This chain links TRBV13 with TRBJ1-3; D is possibly TRBD1 (5 bases). There are 16 residues in the CDR3. The V gene lost 1 base and the J gene lost 1 base, with 11 bases spanning the gap. CDR1 PRHDT and CDR2 FYEKMQ come from the germline V gene (reference sequence). CDR3 amino acids: CASSLERGFSGNTIYF. The CDR3 nucleotides read TGTGCCAGCAGCTTAGAAAGGGGATTTTCTGGAAACACCATATATTTT.

The chain uses TRBV10-3 and TRBJ1-1, with D possibly matching TRBD1 (5 bases). Per germline, CDR1 ENHRY and CDR2 SYGVKD. Trimming removed 3 bases at V and 8 bases at J, with 13 bases between. CDR3 length: 13 residues. The CDR3 coding sequence is TGTGCCATCAGTGATGGCAGGGCCGCCGAAGCTTTCTTT. It is translated as CAISDGRAAEAFF.

The gene calls are TRBV11-2 and TRBJ2-5, with TRBD1 matching 11 bases. Germline V gene lookup returns CDR1 SGHAT and CDR2 FQNNGV. The J segment lost 10 bases and the V segment lost 1 base, leaving 11 bases of the junction unmatched. The CDR3 extends over 16 amino acids. CDR3 nucleotides: TGTGCCAGCAGCTTAGCTTTGGGACAGGGGGGATTGGACCAGTACTTC. It translates to CASSLALGQGGLDQYF.

This sequence joins TRBV18 and TRBJ1-1, with D maybe TRBD1 (6 bases). Germline CDR1 reads KGHSH; CDR2 reads LQKENI. Between the trimmed V and J ends, which lost 0 bases and 6 bases, there was a span of 14 bases. CDR3 size: 15 residues. CDR3 residues: CASSPPQGLSAEAFF. CDR3 in DNA: TGTGCCAGCTCACCACCACAGGGCCTAAGCGCTGAAGCTTTCTTT. Using reference TRBV18 and TRBJ1-1 for the parts outside the CDR3, the full variable domain is NAGVMQNPRHLVRRRGQEARLRCSPMKGHSHVYWYRQLPEEGLKFMVYLQKENIIDESGMPKERFSAEFPKEGPSILRIQQVVRGDSAAYFCASSPPQGLSAEAFFGQGTRLTVV.

The chain couples TRBV11-2 to TRBJ1-5, with TRBD1 matching over 9 bases. The germline V gene has CDR1 SGHAT and CDR2 FQNNGV. The ends lost 3 bases at V and 4 bases at J; junction bases unmatched: 7. The CDR3 is made up of 16 amino acids. The CDR3 DNA follows: TGTGCCAGCAGCTTCACCGGGACAGGGAATAATCAGCCCCAGCATTTT. It yields the protein CASSFTGTGNNQPQHF.

This sequence joins TRBV12-3 or TRBV12-4 and TRBJ1-4; 9 nucleotides match TRBD1. The CDR3 is 13 residues long. The V segment lost 5 bases and the J segment 8 bases; nucleotides outside the gene matches: 3. The CDR3 DNA sequence: TGTGCCAGCAGTCTACAGGGGGCCGAAAAACTGTTTTTT. The encoded protein is CASSLQGAEKLFF.

The rearrangement joins TRBV5-1 to TRBJ1-1; D is perhaps TRBD1 (5 bases). Trimming cost V 1 base and J 5 bases, with 12 bases left between them. Germline loops: CDR1 SGHRS, CDR2 YFSETQ. This CDR3 is 14 amino acids long. The CDR3: CASSLLQGATEAFF. The CDR3 region has the DNA TGCGCCAGCAGCTTGCTGCAGGGCGCGACTGAAGCTTTCTTT.

The rearrangement joins TRBV19 to TRBJ1-1; possible D gene TRBD1, 6 bases. The CDR3 is made up of 16 amino acids. V dropped 0 bases and J dropped 2 bases, with 13 bases sitting between them. CDR1 is LNHDA and CDR2 is SQIVND in the germline V gene (reference sequence). CDR3 in DNA: TGTGCCAGTAGTATAGATCACCGACAGGCTAACACTGAAGCTTTCTTT. Translating gives CASSIDHRQANTEAFF. Based on the CDR3 plus reference TRBV19 and TRBJ1-1, the full variable domain is DGGITQSPKYLFRKEGQNVTLSCEQNLNHDAMYWYRQDPGQGLRLIYYSQIVNDFQKGDIAEGYSVSREKKESFPLTVTSAQKNPTAFYLCASSIDHRQANTEAFFGQGTRLTVV.

The J gene is TRBJ2-2, the V gene TRBV29-1; the D gene is possibly TRBD1 (6 bases). V was pared by 6 bases and J by 1 base, with 12 bases between. CDR3 length: 14 residues. Germline CDR1 reads SQVTM; CDR2 reads ANQGSEA. The CDR3 region is CSVRQVRNTGELFF. The CDR3 DNA is TGCAGCGTCCGACAGGTTAGGAACACCGGGGAGCTGTTTTTT.

The chain uses TRBV5-1 and TRBJ1-1; 10 bases agree with TRBD1. The CDR3 has 15 residues. The germline gives CDR1 SGHRS, CDR2 YFSETQ. Unmatched junction bases numbered 6, after V lost 1 base and J lost 6 bases. The CDR3 DNA is TGCGCCAGCAGCTTGCCCGGGACAGGGGATTCTGAAGCTTTCTTT. Residues: CASSLPGTGDSEAFF.

The chain carries TRBV6-4 and TRBJ2-2, with 8 positions matching TRBD1. CDR1 is MRHNA and CDR2 is SNTAGT in the germline V gene. J gave up 6 bases and V 6 bases, and 6 bases lay outside the gene matches. The CDR3 runs to 14 residues. CDR3 in DNA: TGTGCCAGCAGCGCGACAGGGGACCCCGGGGAGCTGTTTTTT. This sequence encodes CASSATGDPGELFF.

The chain recombines TRBV6-2 or TRBV6-3 with TRBJ2-7; a possible D gene is TRBD2 (6 bases). The V gene's germline CDR1 is MNHEY and CDR2 SVGEGT. The CDR3 sequence is 12 residues long. V was pared by 6 bases and J by 3 bases, with 9 bases between. This CDR3 is CASSLGGYEQYV. The CDR3 region has the DNA TGTGCCAGCAGCCTCGGGGGCTACGAGCAGTACGTC.

The chain employs TRBV3-1 (or the pseudogene TRBV3-2) and TRBJ1-1; TRBD1 matches at 9 bases. J gave up 5 bases and V 5 bases, and 6 bases lay outside the gene matches. CDR3 length: 14 amino acids. Germline V gene sequence: CDR1 LGHDT, CDR2 YNNKEL (reference sequence). CDR3: CASSSGTGRTEAFF. In nucleotides, the CDR3 is TGTGCCAGCAGCTCCGGGACAGGGAGGACTGAAGCTTTCTTT.

The rearrangement links TRBV9 to TRBJ1-4; 9 bases align to TRBD1. CDR3 length: 16 residues. V lost 5 bases to trimming and J lost 4 bases; unmatched junction nucleotides: 9. Germline CDR1 reads SGDLS; CDR2 reads YYNGEE. The CDR3 protein is CASSKTGGAGNEKLFF. In DNA form, the CDR3 reads TGTGCCAGCAGTAAAACAGGGGGCGCAGGTAATGAAAAACTGTTTTTT.

This sequence joins TRBV11-2 and TRBJ2-3; perhaps TRBD1 as D (5 bases). CDR3 size: 14 residues. The V gene lost 5 bases and the J gene lost 4 bases, with 13 bases spanning the gap. Germline V gene lookup returns CDR1 SGHAT and CDR2 FQNNGV. DNA of the CDR3: TGTGCCAGCAGCGGCTTCCAGGGTTCAGATACGCAGTATTTT. As protein: CASSGFQGSDTQYF. The variable domain in full, with the rest retrieved from reference TRBV11-2 and TRBJ2-3, is EAGVAQSPRYKIIEKRQSVAFWCNPISGHATLYWYQQILGQGPKLLIQFQNNGVVDDSQLPKDRFSAERLKGVDSTLKIQPAKLEDSAVYLCASSGFQGSDTQYFGPGTRLTVL.

The rearrangement uses TRBV5-1 and TRBJ1-1; D unresolved. Germline CDR1 and CDR2: SGHRS and YFSETQ. CDR3 size: 12 residues. Trimming removed 5 bases at V and 7 bases at J, with 12 bases between. The CDR3 bases are TGCGCCAGCAGGGGAGAGGAGAATGAAGCTTTCTTT. Translating gives CASRGEENEAFF.

V and J are TRBV20-1 and TRBJ2-7; D may be TRBD2 (6 bases). V lost 6 bases and J lost 9, with 15 bases in between. In germline, CDR1 is DFQATT, CDR2 SNEGSKA (reference sequence). This CDR3 comprises 11 residues. CDR3 bases: TGCAGTGCGCCGATCGGGGGTGGGCAGTACGTC. It specifies CSAPIGGGQYV.

The V and J genes are TRBV19 and TRBJ1-2; tentative D call: TRBD1 (6 bases). Trimming shortened V by 2 bases and J by 3 bases, and 13 bases separated the two germline ends. This CDR3 is 15 amino acids long. Germline V lookup: CDR1 LNHDA, CDR2 SQIVND (reference sequence). CDR3 amino acids: CASSISVGADYGYTF. CDR3 DNA: TGTGCCAGTAGTATATCGGTGGGGGCTGACTATGGCTACACCTTC.

As to this clone: At one of its ends the junction is not consistent with the germline gene, which may arise from a read error. This chain joins TRBV6-6 and TRBJ2-5; D is possibly TRBD2 (7 bases). Germline loops: CDR1 MNHNY, CDR2 SVGAGI (reference sequence). The length of the CDR3 is 16 residues. The CDR3 coding sequence is TGTGCCAGCAGTTACGTAGGGGGGGCAAACCAAGGGACCCAGTACTTC. Its translation is CASSYVGGANQGTQYF.

This sequence joins TRBV20-1 and TRBJ1-1; D gene uncertain. The CDR3 totals 10 residues. The V end lost 2 bases, the J end lost 6 bases, and 4 bases lay between the germline ends. CDR1 DFQATT and CDR2 SNEGSKA come from the germline V gene (reference sequence). The CDR3, as DNA: TGCAGTGCTAGAATCTCTGAAGCTTTCTTT. This codes for CSARISEAFF.

V usage is TRBV24-1 and J usage is TRBJ1-5, with D unclear. The CDR3 consists of 14 residues. Germline values: CDR1 KGHDR, CDR2 SFDVKD. Trimming took off 7 bases at V and 6 bases at J, with 15 bases between the two ends. DNA for the CDR3: TGTGCCACCAGACCCCCCCTCTACTGTCAGCCCCAGCATTTT. This encodes CATRPPLYCQPQHF.

V is TRBV4-1 and J is TRBJ2-1, with 8 bases that match TRBD2. The J segment lost 4 bases and the V segment lost 0 bases, leaving 8 bases of the junction unmatched. CDR1 and CDR2 (germline): MGHRA, YSYEKL. This CDR3 spans 17 amino acids. The CDR3 is CASSQDPLRGGYNEQFF. The CDR3, as DNA: TGCGCCAGCAGCCAAGACCCGCTGCGCGGGGGGTACAATGAGCAGTTCTTC.

The V and J genes are TRBV3-1 (or the pseudogene TRBV3-2) and TRBJ1-1, with unresolved D. The length of the CDR3 is 15 residues. Trimming left V 4 bases short and J 1 base short, with 13 bases between. Germline-derived CDR1 and CDR2 are LGHDT and YNNKEL (reference sequence). Here the CDR3 DNA reads TGTGCCAGCAGCCCCCGTTATTCGGGGAACACTGAAGCTTTCTTT. Residues: CASSPRYSGNTEAFF.

The chain combines TRBV6-5 with TRBJ1-1; the match to TRBD1 covers 7 bases. Trimming removed 3 bases from V and 2 bases from J; junction bases left unmatched: 6. The CDR3 consists of 15 residues. CDR1 is MNHEY and CDR2 is SVGAGI in the germline V gene. DNA of the CDR3: TGTGCCAGCAGTTATACACAGGGGATCAACACTGAAGCTTTCTTT. Translated, it gives CASSYTQGINTEAFF.

The V gene is TRBV5-4, the J gene TRBJ2-6, with D uncertain. The CDR3 totals 16 residues. V lost 4 bases and J lost 0, with 11 bases in between. The germline V gene encodes CDR1 SGHNT and CDR2 YYREEE (reference sequence). The CDR3 DNA reads TGTGCCAGCAGCCTTGATAGCCTCTCTGGGGCCAACGTCCTGACTTTC. Translated, it gives CASSLDSLSGANVLTF.

The chain has TRBV27 and TRBJ1-2; weak D call: TRBD1 (6 bases). The V gene's germline CDR1 is MNHEY and CDR2 SMNVEV (reference sequence). V was clipped by 5 bases and J by 7 bases, with 14 bases between them. The CDR3 consists of 13 residues. The CDR3, as DNA: TGTGCCAGCAGTGACCAGGGGAGGGCTGGCTACACCTTC. This translates into CASSDQGRAGYTF.